This T cell receptor (beta chain) was recovered during a study of siplizumab effects on memory and regulatory T cells. The assay was immunoSEQ multiplex PCR, and TCRdb's table has in-frame clones only and misses some. The table lists around 95,000 clones, roughly 93% of them singletons. Comment on this clone: Its specificity is unknown.

Study outcomes and limitations: Tregs that proliferated in siplizumab cultures did not have their suppressive function confirmed. Phenotypic classification as naive or memory proved unattainable for roughly 75-96% of proliferating CD4+ or CD8+ clones. A minor share of alloreactive clones matched unstimulated subsets.

This CDR3 is 15 amino acids long. Germline V CDR1 and CDR2: LNHDA, SQIVND (reference sequence). Trimming took off 6 bases at V and 1 base at J, with 10 bases between the two ends. The chain links TRBV19 to TRBJ2-6; a weak D match, TRBD1 (6 bases). The specimen was non-Treg CD4+ T cells sorted from blood. The source is a human donor in good health. CDR3 coding DNA: TGTGCCAGTAGCAGGGGCAGGTCTGGGGCCAACGTCCTGACTTTC. This encodes CASSRGRSGANVLTF.